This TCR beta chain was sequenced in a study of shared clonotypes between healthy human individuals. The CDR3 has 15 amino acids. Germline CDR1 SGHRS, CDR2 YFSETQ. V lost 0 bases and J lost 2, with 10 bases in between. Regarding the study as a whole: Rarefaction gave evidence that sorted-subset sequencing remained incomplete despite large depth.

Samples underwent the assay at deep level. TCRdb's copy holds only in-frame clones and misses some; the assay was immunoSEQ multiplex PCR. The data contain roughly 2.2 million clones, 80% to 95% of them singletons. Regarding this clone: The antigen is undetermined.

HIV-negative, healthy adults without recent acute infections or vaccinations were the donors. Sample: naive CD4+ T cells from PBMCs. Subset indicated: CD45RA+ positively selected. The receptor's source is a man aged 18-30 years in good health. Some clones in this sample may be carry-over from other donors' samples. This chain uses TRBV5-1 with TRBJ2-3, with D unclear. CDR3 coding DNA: TGCGCCAGCAGCTTGGAGAAGTGGGCCACAGATACGCAGTATTTT. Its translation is CASSLEKWATDTQYF. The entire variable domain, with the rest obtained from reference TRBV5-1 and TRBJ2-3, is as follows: KAGVTQTPRYLIKTRGQQVTLSCSPISGHRSVSWYQQTPGQGLQFLFEYFSETQRNKGNFPGRFSGRQFSNSRSEMNVSTLELGDSALYLCASSLEKWATDTQYFGPGTRLTVL.